This TCR beta chain is drawn from a study of shared clonotypes between healthy human individuals. Study-wide results and caveats: Naive CD4 clonotype sharing across a handful of donors was 4% to 5.5%. Large depth notwithstanding, sorted-subset sequencing proved incomplete by rarefaction.

This table comes from immunoSEQ multiplex PCR, and its TCRdb copy is limited to in-frame clones, with some not included. The repertoire holds about 2 million clones, around 96% seen once, with around 1% in the top ten. As for this clone: Its target is unknown.

CD45RO-negative, CCR7-selected cells formed the naive CD8 fraction, which excluded terminally differentiated effector memory CD45RA+ cells. This CDR3 has 14 residues. The ends were cut back, 4 bases at V and 2 bases at J, with 13 bases in the middle. Germline CDR1 is SGHRS and CDR2 is YFSETQ. The V gene is TRBV5-1, the J gene TRBJ2-7; tentative D call: TRBD1 (6 bases). Sequenced sample: naive CD8+ T cells sorted from blood. The clonotype originates from a man aged 18 to 29 in good health. The CDR3 coding sequence is TGCGCCAGCAGCCCGGCAACAGGGACCTACGAGCAGTACTTC. Protein: CASSPATGTYEQYF. The full variable domain, rest sourced from reference TRBV5-1 and TRBJ2-7, is KAGVTQTPRYLIKTRGQQVTLSCSPISGHRSVSWYQQTPGQGLQFLFEYFSETQRNKGNFPGRFSGRQFSNSRSEMNVSTLELGDSALYLCASSPATGTYEQYFGPGTRLTVT.